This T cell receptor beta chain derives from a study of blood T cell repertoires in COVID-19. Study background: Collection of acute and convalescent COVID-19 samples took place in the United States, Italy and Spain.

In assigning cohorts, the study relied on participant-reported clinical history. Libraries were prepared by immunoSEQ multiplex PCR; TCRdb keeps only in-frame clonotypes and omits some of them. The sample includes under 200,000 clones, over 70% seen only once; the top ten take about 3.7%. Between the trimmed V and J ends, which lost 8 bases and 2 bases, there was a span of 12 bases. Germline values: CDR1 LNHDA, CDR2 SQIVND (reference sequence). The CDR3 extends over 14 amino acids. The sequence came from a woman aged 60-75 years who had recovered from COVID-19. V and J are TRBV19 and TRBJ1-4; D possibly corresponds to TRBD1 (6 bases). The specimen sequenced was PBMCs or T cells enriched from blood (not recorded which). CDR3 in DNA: TGTGCCAGTGGACAGACCCTCACTAATGAAAAACTGTTTTTT. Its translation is CASGQTLTNEKLFF.